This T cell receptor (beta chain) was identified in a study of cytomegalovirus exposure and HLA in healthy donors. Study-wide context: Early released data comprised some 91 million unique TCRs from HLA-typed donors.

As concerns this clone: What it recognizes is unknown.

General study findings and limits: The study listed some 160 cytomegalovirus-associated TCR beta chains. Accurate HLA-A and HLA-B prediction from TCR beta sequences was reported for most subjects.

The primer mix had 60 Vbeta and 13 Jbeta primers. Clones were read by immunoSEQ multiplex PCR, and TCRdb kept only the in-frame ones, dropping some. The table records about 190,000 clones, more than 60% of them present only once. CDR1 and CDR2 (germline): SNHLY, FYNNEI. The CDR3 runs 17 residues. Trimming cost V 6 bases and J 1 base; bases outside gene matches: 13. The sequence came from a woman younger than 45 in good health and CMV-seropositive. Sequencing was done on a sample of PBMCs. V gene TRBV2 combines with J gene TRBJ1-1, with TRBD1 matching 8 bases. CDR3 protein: CASSPGAAGTGNTEAFF. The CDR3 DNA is TGTGCCAGCAGCCCTGGGGCCGCCGGGACAGGGAACACTGAAGCTTTCTTT.